This TCR beta chain was recorded in a study of OX40 agonist ivuxolimab in advanced cancers. The overall study: At roughly 80% male, the cohort had a mean age of about 55 years, ranging from 23 to 79.

Measured with immunoSEQ multiplex PCR; TCRdb has only the in-frame clones, and not every one. This table holds some 97,000 clones, roughly 89% found once. Concerning this clone itself: The antigen remains undetermined.

Findings and caveats of the study: Among the lowest peripheral clonal expansion occurred in 0.1-3.0 mg/kg partial responders. Clonal expansion from baseline to week 6 occurred in both CD4+ and CD8+ T cells.

The CDR3 consists of 11 residues. The germline gives CDR1 SNHLY, CDR2 FYNNEI. The V end lost 8 bases, the J end lost 4 bases, and 8 bases lay between the germline ends. The rearrangement uses TRBV2 and TRBJ1-1; no reliable D call. The material was CD4+ or CD8+ T cells sorted from blood, obtained in a trial of the OX40 agonist ivuxolimab. The sequence derives from an adult with an advanced solid tumor such as melanoma, head and neck, liver or kidney cancer. CDR3 DNA: TGTGCCAGCTTAGAGTTCACTGAAGCTTTCTTT. It is translated as CASLEFTEAFF. The full variable domain, completed using reference TRBV2 and TRBJ1-1, is EPEVTQTPSHQVTQMGQEVILRCVPISNHLYFYWYRQILGQKVEFLVSFYNNEISEKSEIFDDQFSVERPDGSNFTLKIRSTKLEDSAMYFCASLEFTEAFFGQGTRLTVV.